This T cell receptor beta chain was captured in a study of cytotoxic CD8 clonotypes in ibrutinib-treated CLL. Study-level background: About 25 partial and 2 complete responses; at median roughly 6 years, roughly 15 remitted, around twelve progressed.

The TCR beta libraries used approximately 2 micrograms of genomic DNA that came from cryopreserved PBMCs. Assay: immunoSEQ multiplex PCR; the TCRdb copy retains only in-frame clones and omits some. This sample has about 22,000 clones; approximately 71% occur once, and the top ten carry under 50%. CDR3 length: 11 amino acids. The V end lost 1 base, the J end lost 6 bases, and 1 base lay between the germline ends. Per germline, CDR1 SGDLS and CDR2 YYNGEE. This clonotype was sampled from a human donor with chronic lymphocytic leukemia. V and J are TRBV9 and TRBJ2-2; no reliable D call. The starting material was PBMCs, obtained after 12 months of ibrutinib treatment. CDR3 residues: CASSVSGELFF. CDR3 DNA sequence: TGTGCCAGCAGCGTATCCGGGGAGCTGTTTTTT. Looking up the rest from reference TRBV9 and TRBJ2-2 gives the full variable domain: DSGVTQTPKHLITATGQRVTLRCSPRSGDLSVYWYQQSLDQGLQFLIQYYNGEERAKGNILERFSAQQFPDLHSELNLSSLELGDSALYFCASSVSGELFFGEGSRLTVL.